The present TCR beta chain was sequenced within a study of blood T cell repertoires in COVID-19. Original methodology: Scientists estimated how many nucleated cells there were by amplifying reference gene primers. This table comes from immunoSEQ multiplex PCR, and its TCRdb copy is limited to in-frame clones, with some not included. The V and J calls and clone size come from that table; D and trimming were worked out from the DNA. The sample yields 40,000 to 55,000 clones, approximately 90% seen once. The CDR3 runs 15 residues. Trimming took 7 bases from V and 3 from J, leaving 16 bases between them. Germline values: CDR1 SNHLY, CDR2 FYNNEI.

The TCR comes from a woman of 80 years or more with acute or convalescent COVID-19. The specimen was peripheral blood. This rearrangement joins TRBV2 to TRBJ1-5; D ambiguous. The CDR3 loop reads CASKFEVYNNQPQHF. The CDR3, as DNA: TGTGCCAGCAAGTTCGAGGTTTACAACAATCAGCCCCAGCATTTT.